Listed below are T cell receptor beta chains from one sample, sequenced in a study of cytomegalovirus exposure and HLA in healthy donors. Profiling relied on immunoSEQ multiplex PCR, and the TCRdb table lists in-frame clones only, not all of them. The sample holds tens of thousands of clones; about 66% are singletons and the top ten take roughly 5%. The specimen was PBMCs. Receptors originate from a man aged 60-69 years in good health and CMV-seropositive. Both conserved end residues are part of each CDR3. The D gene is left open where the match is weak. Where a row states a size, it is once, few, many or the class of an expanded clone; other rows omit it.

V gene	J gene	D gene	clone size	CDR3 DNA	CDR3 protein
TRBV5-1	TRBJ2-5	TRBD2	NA	TGCGCCAGCAGCTTGGGGTCTAGCGGGCTGCAAGAGACCCAGTACTTC	CASSLGSSGLQETQYF
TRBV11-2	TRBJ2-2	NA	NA	TGTGCCAGCTCAAAGGGGGAGTTGAGCGGGGAGCTGTTTTTT	CASSKGELSGELFF
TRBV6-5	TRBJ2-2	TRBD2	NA	TGTGCCAGCAGCAGGACTAGCGGGATGTCCGGGGAGCTGTTTTTT	CASSRTSGMSGELFF
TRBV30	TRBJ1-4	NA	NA	TGTGCCTGGGAGGGGCGGGGGGCAACTAATGAAAAACTGTTTTTT	CAWEGRGATNEKLFF
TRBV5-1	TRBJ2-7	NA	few	TGCGCCAGCAGCTTGGAGGAGGGTTACCCCTACGAGCAGTACTTC	CASSLEEGYPYEQYF
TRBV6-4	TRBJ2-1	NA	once	TGTGCCAGCAAGCAGCGATCATCCTACAATGAGCAGTTCTTC	CASKQRSSYNEQFF
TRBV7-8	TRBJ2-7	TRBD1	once	TGTGCCAGCAGCACCGACGGGACAGGGCGAGACGAGCAGTACTTC	CASSTDGTGRDEQYF
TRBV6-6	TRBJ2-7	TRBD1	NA	TGTGCCAGCACCCAGGGGGACTCCTACGAGCAGTACTTC	CASTQGDSYEQYF
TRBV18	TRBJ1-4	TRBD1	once	TGTGCCAGCTCACCCCCGACAGGGGGCAGGGAAAAACTGTTTTTT	CASSPPTGGREKLFF
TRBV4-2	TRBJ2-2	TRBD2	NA	TGTGCCAGCAGCCAAGATGGAGTAGCGGGTAACACCGGGGAGCTGTTTTTT	CASSQDGVAGNTGELFF
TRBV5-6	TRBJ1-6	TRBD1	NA	TGTGCCAGCAGCTTACTTTTACTACAGGGGGGAAATTCACCCCTCCACTTT	CASSLLLLQGGNSPLHF
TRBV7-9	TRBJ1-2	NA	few	TGTGCCAGCAGCTCAACTAGGACAGCGGGATATGGCTACACCTTC	CASSSTRTAGYGYTF
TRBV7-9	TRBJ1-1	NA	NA	TGTGCCAGCAGCCCCCTAGCCACATCAAACACTGAAGCTTTCTTT	CASSPLATSNTEAFF
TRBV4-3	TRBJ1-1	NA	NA	TGCGCCAGCAGCCAATGGGGGGGGGAAGCTTTCTTT	CASSQWGGEAFF
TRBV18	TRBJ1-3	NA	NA	TGTGCCAGCTCACCAGGGAGACTCGGAAACACCATATATTTT	CASSPGRLGNTIYF
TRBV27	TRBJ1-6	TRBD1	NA	TGTGCCAGCAGTTTAACGGGACAGGGAAGCTCCTATAATTCACCCCTCCACTTT	CASSLTGQGSSYNSPLHF
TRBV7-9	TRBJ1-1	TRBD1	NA	TGTGCCAGCAGCCAGAGACAGGGGAACACTGAAGCTTTCTTT	CASSQRQGNTEAFF
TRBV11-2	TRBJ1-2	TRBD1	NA	TGTGCCAGCAGCTTGGACCGACAGGGCGGGTATGGCTACACCTTC	CASSLDRQGGYGYTF
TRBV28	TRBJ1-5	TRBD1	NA	TGTGCCAGCAGTCCGTACCAGGGGGCTAGTCAGCCCCAGCATTTT	CASSPYQGASQPQHF
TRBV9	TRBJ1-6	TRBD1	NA	TGTGCCAGCAGCGTTGGAACAGGGGCATATAATTCACCCCTCCACTTT	CASSVGTGAYNSPLHF
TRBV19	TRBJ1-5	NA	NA	TGTGCCAGTAGTATAGATCGTGGGAGTCAGCCCCAGCATTTT	CASSIDRGSQPQHF
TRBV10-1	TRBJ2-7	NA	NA	TGCGCCAGCAGTGAGTGGGGCAACGAGCAGTACTTC	CASSEWGNEQYF
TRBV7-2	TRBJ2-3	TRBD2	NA	TGTGCCAGCAGCTTATTAGCGGGGGGCGCCACAGATACGCAGTATTTT	CASSLLAGGATDTQYF
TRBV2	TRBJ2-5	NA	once	TGTGCCAGCAGTGAGGTCGGCGGTGTACAAGAGACCCAGTACTTC	CASSEVGGVQETQYF
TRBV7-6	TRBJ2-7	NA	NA	TGTGCCAGCAGCCTTCAACAGAGCTCCTACGAGCAGTACTTC	CASSLQQSSYEQYF
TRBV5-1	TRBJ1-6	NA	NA	TGCGCCAGCAGCTTGACCAGCTCCTATAATTCACCCCTCCACTTT	CASSLTSSYNSPLHF
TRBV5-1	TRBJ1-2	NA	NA	TGCGCCAGCAGCTTGGGCGACAGGTTCTCCGGCTACACCTTC	CASSLGDRFSGYTF
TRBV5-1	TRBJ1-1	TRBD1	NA	TGCGCCAGCAGCTTGCAAGACAGGGGCACTGAAGCTTTCTTT	CASSLQDRGTEAFF
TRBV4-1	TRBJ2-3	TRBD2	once	TGCGCCAGCAGCAAAGGGACTACAACAGATACGCAGTATTTT	CASSKGTTTDTQYF
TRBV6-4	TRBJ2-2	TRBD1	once	TGTGCCAGCAGTGTGATGGGACAGCAGAACACCGGGGAGCTGTTTTTT	CASSVMGQQNTGELFF
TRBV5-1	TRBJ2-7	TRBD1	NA	TGCGCCAGCAGTCGCGGACAGGAGGCCCCCTACGAGCAGTACTTC	CASSRGQEAPYEQYF
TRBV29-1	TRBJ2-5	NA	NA	TGCAGCGCCGGACAGAAAGAGACCCAGTACTTC	CSAGQKETQYF
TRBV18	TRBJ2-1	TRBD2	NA	TGTGCCAGCTCCCCTAGCGGGGGGGCCGATGAGCAGTTCTTC	CASSPSGGADEQFF
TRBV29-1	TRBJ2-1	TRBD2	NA	TGCAGCGTTGTGGCTCTAGCGGCCTACAATGAGCAGTTCTTC	CSVVALAAYNEQFF
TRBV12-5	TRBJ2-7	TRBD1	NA	TGTGCTAGTGGTTGGTGGGACAGGGGTTCCGAGCAGTACTTC	CASGWWDRGSEQYF
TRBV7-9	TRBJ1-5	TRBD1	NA	TGTGCCAGCAGCTTGAGTGGACAGGGAGTCAATCAGCCCCAGCATTTT	CASSLSGQGVNQPQHF
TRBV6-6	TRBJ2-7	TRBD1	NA	TGTGCCAGCCTGACTGATACCGGGACAGGTATCAACGAGCAGTACTTC	CASLTDTGTGINEQYF
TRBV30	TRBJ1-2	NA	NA	TGTGCCTGGAGTGCCCCCGCGACTTATGGCTACACCTTC	CAWSAPATYGYTF
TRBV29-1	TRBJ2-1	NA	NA	TGCAGCGTTGTGTCCGACTATCACAAAATCAATGAGCAGTTCTTC	CSVVSDYHKINEQFF
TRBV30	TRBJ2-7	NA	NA	TGTGCCTGGACCTTTTACGGGGAGCAGTACTTC	CAWTFYGEQYF
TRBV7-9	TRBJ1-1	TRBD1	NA	TGTGCCAGCAGCCCCGGGACAGGGACTTTCTTT	CASSPGTGTFF
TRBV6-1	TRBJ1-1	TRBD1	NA	TGTGCCAGCCGATCCGACAGGGCTGAAGCTTTCTTT	CASRSDRAEAFF
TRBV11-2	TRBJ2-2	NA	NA	TGTGCCAGCAGCTTAGGAACCAGTGGCACCGGGGAGCTGTTTTTT	CASSLGTSGTGELFF
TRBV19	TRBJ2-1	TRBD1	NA	TGTGCCAGTAGTATCGGACAGGGGGCCAGCTCTGAGCAGTTCTTC	CASSIGQGASSEQFF
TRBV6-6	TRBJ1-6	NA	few	TGTGCCAGCAGTTCAGTCCCACCCCTCCACTTT	CASSSVPPLHF
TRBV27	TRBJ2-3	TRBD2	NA	TGTGCCAGCACCCCGGCTGCGGGAGCTGTAGATACGCAGTATTTT	CASTPAAGAVDTQYF
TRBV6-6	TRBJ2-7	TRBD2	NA	TGTGCCAGCCGCTCGGGGGGGGCGGGCTACGAGCAGTACTTC	CASRSGGAGYEQYF
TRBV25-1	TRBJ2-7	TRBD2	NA	TGTGCCAGCAGTGGGCGACTAGCGGGAGGCTACGAGCAGTACTTC	CASSGRLAGGYEQYF
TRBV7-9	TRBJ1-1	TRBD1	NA	TGTGCCAGCAGCCGCGCCGGGACAGGGGACACTGAAGCTTTCTTT	CASSRAGTGDTEAFF
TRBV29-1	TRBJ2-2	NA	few	TGCAGCGTTGGAGGACAGACCGGCACCGGGGAGCTGTTTTTT	CSVGGQTGTGELFF
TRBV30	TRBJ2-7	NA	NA	TGTGCCTGGAGTGGAGCGGGCCGAACCGCCTACGAGCAGTACTTC	CAWSGAGRTAYEQYF
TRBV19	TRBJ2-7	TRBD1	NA	TGTGCCAGTAGTATATGGGACAGATCCTACGAGCAGTACTTC	CASSIWDRSYEQYF